The clone carrying this T cell receptor beta chain was found many times. TCRdb fed the RACE reads into MiXCR, producing one record per CDR3 protein. The sample contains roughly 380,000 distinct CDR3 sequences, around 5.5% of which appear only once. These data belong to a study of human T cells and chemical hapten exposure. Noted time point: pre-sensitization, week 0. Treatment noted: therapeutic diphenylcyclopropenone sensitization with weekly scalp DPC. Trimming took 5 bases from V and 6 from J; bases not matched to a gene: 10. Germline V gene lookup returns CDR1 MNHEY and CDR2 SMNVEV (reference sequence). CDR3 size: 16 residues.

This TCR was recovered from a woman aged 45-65 years with alopecia areata. Some clones in this sample may be carry-over from other donors' samples. Sequenced material: whole blood, taken in connection with sensitization to the hapten diphenylcyclopropenone (DPC). The chain carries TRBV27 and TRBJ2-2; the match to TRBD1 covers 9 bases. CDR3 in amino acids: CASSPPDRGYAGELFF. CDR3 coding DNA: TGTGCCAGCAGTCCCCCCGACAGGGGGTATGCCGGGGAGCTGTTTTTT.